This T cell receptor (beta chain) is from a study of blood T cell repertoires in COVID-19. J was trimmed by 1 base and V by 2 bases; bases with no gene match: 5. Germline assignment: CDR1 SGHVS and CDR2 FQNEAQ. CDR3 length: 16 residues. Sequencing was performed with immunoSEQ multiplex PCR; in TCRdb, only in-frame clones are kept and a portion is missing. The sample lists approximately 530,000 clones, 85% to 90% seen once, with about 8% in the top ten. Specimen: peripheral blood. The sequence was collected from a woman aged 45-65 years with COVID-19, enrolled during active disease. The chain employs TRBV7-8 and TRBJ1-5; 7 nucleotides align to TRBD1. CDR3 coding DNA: TGTGCCAGCAGCTTAAGGGGACAGCTCAGCAATCAGCCCCAGCATTTT. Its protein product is CASSLRGQLSNQPQHF.